This T cell receptor beta chain was documented in a study of blood T cell repertoires in COVID-19. Overall study context: T cells, B-cell-depleted T cells, or PBMCs supplied cDNA or gDNA.

TCRdb keeps only in-frame clones here, not all; method: immunoSEQ multiplex PCR. The sample has more than 300,000 clones; about 84% are singletons. Germline-derived CDR1 and CDR2 are PRHDT and FYEKMQ (reference sequence). Trimming at V came to 4 bases and at J to 1 base, leaving 0 bases not matched to a gene. The CDR3 is made up of 15 amino acids. The source of this sequence is a woman in her 50s with acute or convalescent COVID-19. The V gene is TRBV13, the J gene TRBJ2-5; 13 nucleotides match TRBD2. The source material was peripheral blood. CDR3 coding DNA: TGTGCCAGCAGCTGGACTAGCGGGAGCCAAGAGACCCAGTACTTC. Amino acid sequence: CASSWTSGSQETQYF.